Sequencing of this T cell receptor (beta chain) was carried out in a study of early T cells in non-severe SARS-CoV-2 infection (TCRdb year 2021). Regarding the study in general: TCR sequencing used bulk RNA from unsorted whole blood, so alpha and beta chains could not be paired.

What the study reported, not specific to this receptor: Matching against VDJdb was skewed toward anti-spike CD8 responses, likely underestimated virus-specific expansions, and missed private and CD4 specificities.

There are a few counts of this clonotype. Its antigen target is currently unknown. Base qualities are not recorded, but no much larger clone differs from it by a single base. The library was made by 5' RACE. Sequencing took place on a NextSeq 500. Unique molecular identifiers were attached to individual cDNA molecules in the TCR library protocol so that sequencing error and PCR bias could be corrected. Both TCR alpha and beta chains were sequenced, and tight co-correlation was observed between alpha and beta sequence abundances in each sample. Per the source publication's procedure: Decombinator V4 was used to annotate TCR sequences for V gene, J gene and CDR3. TCRs were defined as expanded if a significant change between any two time points was detected under a Poisson model with p below 0.0001. Abundances of TCRs were expressed as counts per million after normalisation to the total number of TCRs sequenced in each sample. MAIT TCRs were defined by TRAV1-2 paired with TRAJ12, TRAJ20 or TRAJ33, and iNKT TCRs by TRAV10 paired with TRAJ18. VDJdb, accessed 1 November 2021, was searched for CMV, EBV and SARS-CoV-2 annotated TCRs, excluding TCRs annotated for multiple antigens. The public sequencing data were trimmed at Q25 with fastp and processed into clonotypes with MiXCR by TCRdb, which kept only in-frame beta chains. One record per CDR3 amino acid sequence lists the most common genes and DNA. The V and J calls here are based on TCRdb, not the publication. For this sample the table gives 85,000 to 100,000 distinct CDR3 sequences, of which approximately 13% were detected only once. The top ten hold 2% to 2.5% of the sample.

From its cysteine to its phenylalanine, the CDR3 spans 14 amino acids. Solely the CDR3 DNA is kept, with 42 bases framed from the first base. CDR1 and CDR2, per the germline V gene, are MNHNS and SASEGT. V is reduced by 9 bases and J by 3 bases, leaving a spacing of 12 bases between them. Set within a cohort of healthcare workers in London, UK, this nested case-control study involved weekly PCR testing of nasopharyngeal swabs along with blood sampling. Healthcare workers were recruited between 23 and 31 March 2020, during the week of the UK lockdown, and were followed weekly for up to roughly 16 weeks.

This chain joins TRBV6-1 to TRBJ1-6; the D gene cannot be resolved reliably. The clonotype was recovered from an adult who was a healthcare worker with PCR-confirmed SARS-CoV-2 infection or an uninfected control (not recorded which). The sample was whole blood. The nucleotide sequence reads TGTGCCAGTACCCGGGGAATCTATAATTCACCCCTCCACTTT. Its coded protein is CASTRGIYNSPLHF.